These 29 T cell receptor beta chains came from one sample sequenced in a study of monozygotic twins with inflammatory bowel disease. Reprocessing the 5' RACE reads, TCRdb reports a single entry for every CDR3 protein and omits DNA. This sample's clone table lists over 200,000 distinct CDR3 sequences. Material: blood. These receptors were taken from a human donor with ulcerative colitis or Crohn's disease, or a healthy co-twin of an affected twin (not recorded which).

The V call is TRBV15, the J call TRBJ2-2. Germline V lookup: CDR1 LNHNV, CDR2 YYDKDF (reference sequence). The CDR3 covers 17 residues. The chain's CDR3 is CATSAHLGRPNTGELFF.

The J gene is TRBJ2-7, the V gene TRBV12-3 or TRBV12-4; the D gene TCRdb calls, TRBD1, cannot be checked with no DNA. CDR3 size: 15 residues. The CDR3 sequence: CASSEQGAVRFEQYF.

This chain connects TRBV5-1 to TRBJ2-4; TCRdb reports TRBD1, a call that lacks DNA to check it against. This CDR3 comprises 13 residues. CDR1 SGHRS and CDR2 YFSETQ come from the germline V gene. The CDR3 here is CASSQAGRNIQYF.

The chain employs TRBV7-6 and TRBJ2-1; TCRdb's assignment of TRBD2 cannot be checked, as there is no DNA. Germline V gene data show CDR1 as SGHVS and CDR2 as FNYEAQ. This CDR3 comprises 13 residues. The CDR3 region is CATGTSGGNEQFF.

The CDR3 is CASSLPNTEAFF. The chain couples TRBV28 to TRBJ1-1. The germline V gene has CDR1 MDHEN and CDR2 SYDVKM. The CDR3 sequence is 12 residues long.

The chain recombines TRBV20-1 with TRBJ2-5; checking the TCRdb D call of TRBD2 is not possible without DNA. Germline CDR1 DFQATT, CDR2 SNEGSKA (reference sequence). CDR3 length: 13 amino acids. CDR3 amino acids: CSAGKTSEETQYF.

Measured by frequency, this clonotype is medium-sized. The V call is TRBV20-1, the J call TRBJ1-5; TCRdb proposes TRBD1, but this gene call is untestable without DNA. CDR3 length: 15 amino acids. CDR1 and CDR2 (germline): DFQATT, SNEGSKA (reference sequence). The CDR3 sequence is CSARAEGADNQPQHF.

The V gene is TRBV6-5, the J gene TRBJ2-1; TCRdb's assignment of TRBD1 cannot be checked, as there is no DNA. The germline gives CDR1 MNHEY, CDR2 SVGAGI. The CDR3 covers 14 residues. The CDR3 is CASSYTGQVNEQFF.

V usage is TRBV20-1 and J usage is TRBJ2-7; TCRdb lists TRBD2, though no DNA is available to test this call. Germline V CDR1 and CDR2: DFQATT, SNEGSKA (reference sequence). This CDR3 has 13 residues. The chain's CDR3 is CSVQRDYYYEQYF.

This chain joins TRBV6-1 and TRBJ1-2; TCRdb's D call, TRBD1, is unchecked because there is no DNA. The CDR3 covers 15 residues. Germline CDR1 reads MNHNS; CDR2 reads SASEGT. CDR3 residues: CASRLRDRRNYGYTF.

The chain recombines TRBV27 with TRBJ2-6. In germline, CDR1 is MNHEY, CDR2 SMNVEV (reference sequence). This CDR3 spans 15 amino acids. CDR3 amino acids: CASSLGSTGANVLTF.

This chain uses TRBV5-1 with TRBJ2-3; as DNA is missing, the TRBD2 call by TCRdb cannot be tested. The length of the CDR3 is 16 residues. From germline, CDR1 is SGHRS and CDR2 YFSETQ. The CDR3 loop is CASSLVSGGASDTQYF.

The chain has TRBV5-1 and TRBJ1-2. Germline CDR1 SGHRS, CDR2 YFSETQ. The CDR3 consists of 15 residues. The CDR3 here is CASSLFPSANYGYTF.

The gene calls are TRBV20-1 and TRBJ1-6; the TCRdb D gene call, TRBD1, has no DNA to confirm it. The CDR3 is 14 amino acids. The germline V gene encodes CDR1 DFQATT and CDR2 SNEGSKA (reference sequence). This chain's CDR3 is CSARPGGITSPLHF.

This chain connects TRBV15 to TRBJ2-7. Germline V gene lookup returns CDR1 LNHNV and CDR2 YYDKDF (reference sequence). The CDR3 is made up of 14 amino acids. The CDR3 here is CATSRDQTGYEQYF.

V and J are TRBV5-1 and TRBJ2-3; lacking DNA, the TRBD1 call made by TCRdb goes unchecked. Germline assignment: CDR1 SGHRS and CDR2 YFSETQ. The CDR3 runs to 17 residues. This chain's CDR3 is CASSFPWEGDLRDTQYF.

The chain recombines TRBV15 with TRBJ2-7. CDR3 length: 14 residues. From germline, CDR1 is LNHNV and CDR2 YYDKDF (reference sequence). The CDR3 sequence: CATSRLRDSYEQYF.

The genes are TRBV5-1 and TRBJ2-3; TCRdb reports TRBD1, a call that lacks DNA to check it against. There are 17 residues in the CDR3. The germline V gene encodes CDR1 SGHRS and CDR2 YFSETQ. The CDR3 region is CASSIMSPPESTDTQYF.

The chain couples TRBV5-6 to TRBJ2-1; TCRdb's D call of TRBD1 is untestable without DNA. Germline values: CDR1 SGHDT, CDR2 YYEEEE. CDR3 length: 15 residues. CDR3 sequence reads: CASSLGDRGLNEQFF.

V usage is TRBV12-3 or TRBV12-4 and J usage is TRBJ1-1; as DNA is missing, the TRBD1 call by TCRdb cannot be tested. The CDR3 loop spans 13 amino acids. This chain's CDR3 is CASSDRPQRRAFF.

The CDR3 sequence is CASSLVGMLSSGPYGYTF. V usage is TRBV5-1 and J usage is TRBJ1-2; the D call of TRBD1 rests on TCRdb alone, since no DNA is present to check it. Germline V lookup: CDR1 SGHRS, CDR2 YFSETQ. This CDR3 is built from 18 residues.

The chain joins TRBV5-1 to TRBJ2-1; TCRdb indicates TRBD1, and absent DNA this call remains unverified. This CDR3 comprises 15 residues. From germline, CDR1 is SGHRS and CDR2 YFSETQ. CDR3 in amino acids: CASSETGQGRNEQFF.

This rearrangement joins TRBV20-1 to TRBJ2-1; TCRdb calls TRBD2, which cannot be checked without DNA. Germline CDR1 DFQATT, CDR2 SNEGSKA (reference sequence). The CDR3 is made up of 14 amino acids. The CDR3 reads CSATGTSRIHEQFF.

The chain joins TRBV5-4 to TRBJ1-1. Germline CDR1 reads SGHNT; CDR2 reads YYREEE (reference sequence). The CDR3 runs to 13 residues. CDR3: CASSPDGFTEAFF.

V is TRBV24-1 and J is TRBJ2-7; TCRdb's D call of TRBD2 is untestable without DNA. Germline CDR1 is KGHDR and CDR2 is SFDVKD. The CDR3 consists of 14 residues. This CDR3 reads CATSDPRSSYEQYF.

V gene TRBV6-6 combines with J gene TRBJ2-4. This CDR3 has 12 amino acids. The germline CDR1 and CDR2 sequences are MNHNY and SVGAGI (reference sequence). CDR3 amino acids: CASSYGRNIQYF.

This chain uses TRBV7-9 with TRBJ1-2. The CDR3 is made up of 13 amino acids. CDR1 and CDR2 (germline): SEHNR, FQNEAQ (reference sequence). The CDR3 loop is CASSLESSYGYTF.

This CDR3 reads CASTLGEGGQPQHF. This sequence joins TRBV7-9 and TRBJ1-5. CDR1 SEHNR and CDR2 FQNEAQ come from the germline V gene (reference sequence). The length of the CDR3 is 14 residues.

The rearrangement links TRBV24-1 to TRBJ2-3; as DNA is missing, the TRBD2 call by TCRdb cannot be tested. The germline V gene encodes CDR1 KGHDR and CDR2 SFDVKD. The CDR3 totals 16 residues. The CDR3 reads CATSDPGTSSLDTQYF.